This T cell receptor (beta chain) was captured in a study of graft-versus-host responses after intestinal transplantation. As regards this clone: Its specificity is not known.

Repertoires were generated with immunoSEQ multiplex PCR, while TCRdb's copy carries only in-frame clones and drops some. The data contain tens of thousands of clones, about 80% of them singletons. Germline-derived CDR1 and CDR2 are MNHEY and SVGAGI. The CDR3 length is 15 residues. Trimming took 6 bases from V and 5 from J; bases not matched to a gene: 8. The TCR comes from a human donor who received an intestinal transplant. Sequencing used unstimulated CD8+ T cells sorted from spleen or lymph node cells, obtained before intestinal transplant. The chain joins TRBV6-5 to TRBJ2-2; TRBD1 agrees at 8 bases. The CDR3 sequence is CASSDQGAGTGELFF. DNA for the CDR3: TGTGCCAGCAGCGACCAGGGGGCCGGTACCGGGGAGCTGTTTTTT.